A selection of T cell receptor beta chains follows, all from one sample in a study of T cell responses to AZD1222 COVID-19 vaccine. The assay was immunoSEQ multiplex PCR, and TCRdb's table has in-frame clones only and misses some. The sample yields about 98,000 clones, roughly 87% seen once. Material: peripheral blood, obtained on day 0 of AZD1222 vaccination. All receptors derive from an adult in good health. Each CDR3 is given with its conserved first and last residue. Each record gives: V gene, D gene, J gene, CDR3 protein. D genes are given only for firm matches.

TRBV28	TRBD1	TRBJ2-7	CASSGPGTGSYEQYF
TRBV9	.	TRBJ2-2	CASSPHTGSGELFF
TRBV10-3	.	TRBJ1-2	CAISEIWGGENGYTF
TRBV6-5	.	TRBJ2-2	CASRDTNTGELFF
TRBV4-1	TRBD1	TRBJ2-7	CASSQGDSSYEQYF
TRBV24-1	TRBD1	TRBJ2-5	CATSGTGGTQTQYF
TRBV18	TRBD1	TRBJ2-7	CASSPPGQGGYEQYF
TRBV20-1	.	TRBJ2-3	CSASPNLGDTQYF
TRBV5-1	.	TRBJ1-6	CASSSTVYNSPLHF
TRBV5-1	TRBD1	TRBJ2-7	CASSLVAGGFYEQYF
TRBV25-1	TRBD2	TRBJ2-5	CASSEWREGTQETQYF
TRBV27	.	TRBJ1-1	CASSSPSYEAFF
TRBV29-1	.	TRBJ1-2	CSVKTAGYGYTF
TRBV19	.	TRBJ1-1	CASIGQVNTEAFF
TRBV6-6	.	TRBJ2-6	CASSDGANVLTF
TRBV19	TRBD1	TRBJ2-7	CASSTAWDSSYEQYF
TRBV19	.	TRBJ2-2	CASRRGPIAGELFF
TRBV6-4	TRBD1	TRBJ1-1	CASSAGGHTEAFF
TRBV20-1	TRBD1	TRBJ1-1	CSASKGARTEAFF
TRBV29-1	TRBD1	TRBJ1-2	CSVEDWDDRGRDYGYTF
TRBV16	.	TRBJ1-5	CASSQSGGNQPQHF
TRBV30	.	TRBJ1-1	CAWRWPLGDTEAFF
TRBV27	.	TRBJ1-5	CASSLQGRGNQPQHF
TRBV28	.	TRBJ1-1	CAIIPTAPMNTEAFF
TRBV10-2	TRBD1	TRBJ1-1	CAGGQGGYTEAFF
TRBV27	.	TRBJ2-1	CASSLSDWNNEQFF
TRBV4-1	.	TRBJ1-1	CASSPRLLVLGQSDSARAFF
TRBV5-4	TRBD1	TRBJ1-3	CASSLAGQGFGNTIYF
TRBV2	TRBD1	TRBJ1-1	CASSGTGERTEAFF
TRBV18	TRBD1	TRBJ1-5	CASSETGREQPQHF
TRBV11-2	.	TRBJ2-5	CASSWGLTAGETQYF
TRBV29-1	.	TRBJ1-4	CSVGDRDPTGKLFF
TRBV28	TRBD2	TRBJ2-3	CASHSSGGRVNPADTQYF
TRBV20-1	.	TRBJ2-7	CSASPRTGSRGIIGYF
TRBV28	.	TRBJ1-2	CASSPPGDGLDGYTF
TRBV4-3	.	TRBJ2-1	CASSQDFYNEQFF
TRBV28	TRBD2	TRBJ2-7	CASSSPSGLAGPAYEQYF